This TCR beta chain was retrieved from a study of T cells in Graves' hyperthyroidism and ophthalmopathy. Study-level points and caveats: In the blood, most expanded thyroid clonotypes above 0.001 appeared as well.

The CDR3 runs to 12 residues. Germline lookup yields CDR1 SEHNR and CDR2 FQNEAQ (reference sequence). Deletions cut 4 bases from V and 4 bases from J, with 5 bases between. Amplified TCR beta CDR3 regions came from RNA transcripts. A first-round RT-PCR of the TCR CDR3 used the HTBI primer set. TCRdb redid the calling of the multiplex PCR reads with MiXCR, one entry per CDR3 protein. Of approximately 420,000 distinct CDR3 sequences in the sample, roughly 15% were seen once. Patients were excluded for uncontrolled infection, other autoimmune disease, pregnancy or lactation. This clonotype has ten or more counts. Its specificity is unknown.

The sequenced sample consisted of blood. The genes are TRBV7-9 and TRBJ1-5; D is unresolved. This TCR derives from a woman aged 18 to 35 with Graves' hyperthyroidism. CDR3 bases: TGTGCCAGCAGCTCTTTTAATCAGCCCCAGCATTTT. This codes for CASSSFNQPQHF.